The 14 T cell receptor beta chains given below trace back to one sample, sequenced in a study of cytomegalovirus exposure and HLA in healthy donors. Primers included in the PCR were 60 Vbeta and 13 Jbeta primers. Clones were sequenced by immunoSEQ multiplex PCR, and TCRdb holds only the in-frame ones, with some missing. The sample carries about 34,000 clones, about 70% recorded once. The sequenced sample was PBMCs. These TCRs come from a man aged 35-49 years in good health and CMV-seropositive.

The V and J genes are TRBV19 and TRBJ2-7; 7 positions agree with TRBD2. V lost 5 bases, J lost 0 bases, and 4 bases stayed unmatched. The CDR3 covers 14 residues. Germline assignment: CDR1 LNHDA and CDR2 SQIVND (reference sequence). The CDR3 sequence: CASSLTGGSYEQYF. CDR3 sequence (DNA): TGTGCCAGTAGTTTGACGGGAGGCTCCTACGAGCAGTACTTC.

The chain employs TRBV6-6 and TRBJ2-7; TRBD1 agrees at 8 bases. The junction had 9 bases not matched to a gene; V was cut back by 5 bases and J by 0 bases. CDR1 is MNHNY and CDR2 is SVGAGI in the germline V gene (reference sequence). The CDR3 sequence is 16 residues long. DNA for the CDR3: TGTGCCAGCAGTCCCCTGGGACAGGCTCTCTCCTACGAGCAGTACTTC. It specifies CASSPLGQALSYEQYF.

This chain joins TRBV7-8 and TRBJ2-7; D is perhaps TRBD1 (5 bases). Trimming stripped 7 bases from V and 5 bases from J, with 15 bases between. In germline, CDR1 is SGHVS, CDR2 FQNEAQ. The CDR3 runs to 13 residues. CDR3 DNA sequence: TGTGCCAGCAAGTCCAGGGTGGGTAACGAGCAGTACTTC. This codes for CASKSRVGNEQYF.

The chain combines TRBV6-6 with TRBJ2-7; no reliable D call. Germline V lookup: CDR1 MNHNY, CDR2 SVGAGI (reference sequence). Trimming removed 0 bases from V and 5 bases from J, with 14 bases in between. The CDR3 totals 15 residues. The CDR3 DNA is TGTGCCAGCAGTTACTCGGGTAGCCCTTGGAACGAGCAGTACTTC. It encodes CASSYSGSPWNEQYF.

V is TRBV7-8 and J is TRBJ2-7; 7 bases align to TRBD1. Germline V lookup: CDR1 SGHVS, CDR2 FQNEAQ. The CDR3 spans 13 residues. The trim removed 8 bases at V and 3 bases at J, leaving 7 bases unmatched. CDR3 in amino acids: CASGWDSNYEQYF. CDR3 coding DNA: TGTGCCAGCGGCTGGGACAGCAACTACGAGCAGTACTTC.

The rearrangement uses TRBV6-1 and TRBJ2-2, with TRBD2 matching 11 bases. Germline CDR1 and CDR2: MNHNS and SASEGT. J lost 4 bases, V lost 4 bases, and 8 bases had no gene match. This CDR3 has 17 amino acids. The CDR3 here is CASSGPGLAVPTGELFF. The DNA of the CDR3 is TGTGCCAGCAGTGGGCCGGGACTAGCGGTCCCCACCGGGGAGCTGTTTTTT.

For the CDR3, the DNA is TGTGCCAGCAGTGCCGGAGCGGGGGGGCCGGAGACCCAGTACTTC. Protein sequence: CASSAGAGGPETQYF. The rearrangement joins TRBV6-1 to TRBJ2-5; 10 bases align to TRBD2. The CDR3 has 15 residues. Trimming took 4 bases from V and 5 from J; bases not matched to a gene: 7. Germline loops: CDR1 MNHNS, CDR2 SASEGT.

The rearrangement uses TRBV5-1 and TRBJ2-1, with 8 positions matching TRBD2. Germline V CDR1 and CDR2: SGHRS, YFSETQ. This CDR3 has 15 residues. J was trimmed by 3 bases and V by 4 bases; bases with no gene match: 6. CDR3 in amino acids: CASSPTGGFYNEQFF. The CDR3 DNA sequence: TGCGCCAGCAGCCCTACGGGGGGGTTCTACAATGAGCAGTTCTTC.

The table lists this clone with a count of one. This chain joins TRBV28 and TRBJ1-5, with 9 bases lining up with TRBD1. Trimming cost V 3 bases and J 5 bases; bases outside gene matches: 14. Germline values: CDR1 MDHEN, CDR2 SYDVKM. CDR3 length: 18 amino acids. The CDR3 sequence: CASSFLGDREAKDQPQHF. The CDR3 DNA reads as TGTGCCAGCAGTTTCCTGGGGGACAGGGAGGCAAAGGATCAGCCCCAGCATTTT.

This clone occurred a few times. The DNA of the CDR3 is TGTGCCAGCAGTGAAGCGCCAGGGTCCTATAATTCACCCCTCCACTTT. Translated: CASSEAPGSYNSPLHF. The chain has TRBV2 and TRBJ1-6; a possible D gene is TRBD1 (5 bases). This CDR3 has 16 residues. In germline, CDR1 is SNHLY, CDR2 FYNNEI. The V and J ends lost 0 bases and 1 base respectively, with 7 bases between them.

The sample holds one count of this clone. The rearrangement links TRBV6-5 to TRBJ2-5; D remains ambiguous. CDR1 is MNHEY, CDR2 SVGAGI, per germline. This CDR3 region has 15 residues. V lost 0 bases and J 2 bases, leaving 10 bases between the germline ends. The CDR3 region is CASSYSSGPQETQYF. CDR3 bases: TGTGCCAGCAGTTACTCTTCAGGTCCACAAGAGACCCAGTACTTC.

CDR3 loop: CASSGDISNQPQHF. CDR3 coding DNA: TGTGCCAGCAGTGGAGACATTAGCAATCAGCCCCAGCATTTT. This chain links TRBV6-1 with TRBJ1-5, with no clear D. The CDR3 has 14 residues. The ends were cut back, 4 bases at V and 0 bases at J, with 7 bases in the middle. Germline V gives CDR1 MNHNS, CDR2 SASEGT.

This chain uses TRBV12-5 with TRBJ1-6; a possible D gene is TRBD1 (6 bases). The V end was cut by 6 bases, the J end by 5 bases, with 14 bases between. CDR1 and CDR2 (germline): LGHNT, FRNRAP. The CDR3 has 15 amino acids. The CDR3 spells CASGLGQTNNSPLHF. CDR3 DNA sequence: TGTGCTAGTGGACTCGGACAGACGAATAATTCACCCCTCCACTTT.

V is TRBV9 and J is TRBJ1-2; maybe TRBD1 (6 bases). The CDR3 extends over 13 amino acids. Trimming left V 1 base short and J 8 bases short, with 12 bases between. Looked up from germline, CDR1 is SGDLS and CDR2 is YYNGEE. The CDR3 sequence: CASSVHRVGGYTF. In nucleotides, the CDR3 is TGTGCCAGCAGCGTACACAGGGTCGGAGGCTACACCTTC.